These T cell receptor beta chains were read from a single sample in a study of early T cells in non-severe SARS-CoV-2 infection. In TCRdb, the 5' RACE reads were re-called with MiXCR into one record per CDR3 protein. The data show about 55,000 distinct CDR3 sequences, around 13% seen once. This specimen was whole blood, taken at baseline. These receptors originate from an adult who was a healthcare worker with PCR-confirmed SARS-CoV-2 infection or an uninfected control (not recorded which). CDR3s include the opening cysteine and the closing phenylalanine or tryptophan. The D gene is left open where the match is weak. The size of a clone is reported for some rows only, either as once, few or many, or as a class for expanded clones.

>.|TRBJ1-1|TRBV6-1|.
TGTGCCAGCAGTGAGGCAGGCATGAACACTGAAGCTTTCTTT
CASSEAGMNTEAFF
>TRBD2|TRBJ2-1|TRBV29-1|.
TGCAGCGTTGAGGGAGGGGCAGGGTTTGGTGAGCAGTTCTTC
CSVEGGAGFGEQFF
>.|TRBJ2-6|TRBV7-9|.
TGTGCCAGCAGCTTGCAGGGTCCCGGGGCCAACGTCCTGACTTTC
CASSLQGPGANVLTF
>.|TRBJ2-7|TRBV30|.
TGTGCCTGGAGTCCCCTTCCCGGGAGAGACTACGAGCAGTACTTC
CAWSPLPGRDYEQYF
>TRBD2|TRBJ2-1|TRBV5-4|many
TGTGCCAGCAGCTTGTGGACTAGCGGGGGGCAGACTCAGTTCTTC
CASSLWTSGGQTQFF
>.|TRBJ2-5|TRBV6-6|.
TGTGTCAGCCTCAGGGATGAGACCCAGTACTTC
CVSLRDETQYF
>.|TRBJ1-5|TRBV7-9|.
TGTGCCAGCAGCCCCAATAGCAATCAGCCCCAGCATTTT
CASSPNSNQPQHF
>.|TRBJ1-1|TRBV4-1|few
TGCGCCAGCAGACCCACCGGACGGACGAACACTGAAGCTTTCTTT
CASRPTGRTNTEAFF
>.|TRBJ2-7|TRBV12-5|.
TGTGCTAGTGGTAGCCCGGGAAACTACGAGCAGTACTTC
CASGSPGNYEQYF
>.|TRBJ1-1|TRBV3-1|.
TGTGCCAGCAGCCAAGGTGGAGACAACACTGAAGCTTTCTTT
CASSQGGDNTEAFF
>.|TRBJ2-4|TRBV28|.
TGTGCCAGCAGTTCAGCCTGGGAAAACATTCAGTACTTC
CASSSAWENIQYF
>.|TRBJ2-4|TRBV21-1|.
TGTGCCAGCAGGAAATCTTCGGGAGGGCTAGCCAAAAACATTCAGTACTTC
CASRKSSGGLAKNIQYF
>TRBD1|TRBJ1-1|TRBV5-5|.
TGTGCCAGCAGCTTGGGGACAGGGCTGAACACTGAAGCTTTCTTT
CASSLGTGLNTEAFF
>.|TRBJ1-1|TRBV20-1|many
TGCAGTGCTAGAGTCGGCCGTGAAGCTTTCTTT
CSARVGREAFF
>TRBD1|TRBJ2-7|TRBV20-1|many
TGCAGTGCTCTGGACAGGGTTCATAGGGAGCAGTACTTC
CSALDRVHREQYF
>.|TRBJ1-5|TRBV7-2|few
TGTGCCAGCAGCTTAGGACGATATAGCAATCAGCCCCAGCATTTT
CASSLGRYSNQPQHF
>TRBD1|TRBJ2-2|TRBV10-2|many
TGCGCCAGCAGTGATGGGACAGGCACCGGGGAGCTGTTTTTT
CASSDGTGTGELFF
>.|TRBJ1-3|TRBV5-1|.
TGCGCCAGCAGCGAAGGTTCCGGGTTTGGAAACACCATATATTTT
CASSEGSGFGNTIYF
>TRBD2|TRBJ2-1|TRBV4-3|.
TGCGCCAGCAGTCCCCCAGGCAGGACTAGCGGTGCCGAGCAGTTCTTC
CASSPPGRTSGAEQFF
>.|TRBJ2-7|TRBV19|few
TGTGCCAGTAGTATGGGGGCGCCTTACGAGCAGTACTTC
CASSMGAPYEQYF
>TRBD2|TRBJ2-1|TRBV7-9|.
TGTGCCAGCAGCCAGGGGACTAGCAACAATGAGCAGTTCTTC
CASSQGTSNNEQFF
>.|TRBJ1-4|TRBV4-1|many
TGCGCCAGCAGCCAAGCAATAGTCTTCGGGATAGTGGATGAAAAACTGTTTTTT
CASSQAIVFGIVDEKLFF
>TRBD2|TRBJ2-1|TRBV18|few
TGTGCCAGCTCACCGGGACTAGGGATACTATTCTTC
CASSPGLGILFF
>.|TRBJ1-5|TRBV5-1|.
TGCGCCAGCAGCCGAGACAGTTATAGCAATCAGCCCCAGCATTTT
CASSRDSYSNQPQHF
>TRBD2|TRBJ2-3|TRBV28|.
TGTGCCAGCAAGTTCTTAGCGGGGGCCTGGGGGAGCACAGATACGCAGTATTTT
CASKFLAGAWGSTDTQYF
>TRBD1|TRBJ2-2|TRBV5-1|.
TGCGCCAGCAGCTCGAACCCTCCGGGACAGGGCTTCACCGGGGAGCTGTTTTTT
CASSSNPPGQGFTGELFF
>.|TRBJ2-3|TRBV3-1|few
TGTGCCAGCAGCCAAGCTCCTGTCACGGATACGCAGTATTTT
CASSQAPVTDTQYF
>TRBD1|TRBJ1-2|TRBV6-2/TRBV6-3|.
TGTGCCAGCAGCCGGGACAGGAGCTATGGCTACACCTTC
CASSRDRSYGYTF
>.|TRBJ1-6|TRBV30|few
TGTGCCTGGAGTGTACTGTATTCACCCCTCCACTTT
CAWSVLYSPLHF
>.|TRBJ2-7|TRBV6-6|many
TGTGCCAGCAGTTCCCAGGGAGTCTTGTACGAGCAGTACTTC
CASSSQGVLYEQYF
>.|TRBJ2-5|TRBV7-2|.
TGTGCCAGCAGCTTAGGTCCCCCAGGGGGGGACCAGTACTTC
CASSLGPPGGDQYF
>.|TRBJ2-1|TRBV5-4|few
TGTGCCAGCAGCCTGGACCTGGGGTTGCGCAATGAGCAGTTCTTC
CASSLDLGLRNEQFF
>.|TRBJ1-5|TRBV24-1|many
TGTGCCACCAGACCCGACGGGAATCAGCCCCAGCATTTT
CATRPDGNQPQHF
>.|TRBJ2-1|TRBV6-4|few
TGTGCCAGCAGTGCAGAAAAGGGATTCGGGGATGAGCAGTTCTTC
CASSAEKGFGDEQFF
>.|TRBJ2-7|TRBV7-9|.
TGTGCCAGCAGCCCAGGGATAGCGGCCGCTCCCGAGCAGTACTTC
CASSPGIAAAPEQYF
>.|TRBJ2-3|TRBV19|few
TGTGCCAGTAGTATAGGACAGGTTATCACAGATACGCAGTATTTT
CASSIGQVITDTQYF
>TRBD1|TRBJ2-7|TRBV12-3/TRBV12-4|.
TGTGCCAGCAGGCGTGACAGGGGGCACCCCTACGAGCAGTACTTC
CASRRDRGHPYEQYF
>.|TRBJ2-1|TRBV24-1|few
TGTGCCACCAGTGATTTGAAGCCTTCTGCCGGGAGCTCCTACAATGAGCAGTTCTTC
CATSDLKPSAGSSYNEQFF
>.|TRBJ1-1|TRBV5-4|many
TGTGCCACCTGGGGGGCAGCCCCGAACACTGAAGCTTTCTTT
CATWGAAPNTEAFF
>.|TRBJ2-7|TRBV6-5|.
TGTGCCAGCAGTTACTCGAGTCGGAGCTCCTACGAGCAGTACTTC
CASSYSSRSSYEQYF
>.|TRBJ1-1|TRBV11-3|.
TGTGCCAGCAGCCGGGGCGGGGCGCAGGGGACTGAAGCTTTCTTT
CASSRGGAQGTEAFF